This record looks at one TCR beta chain sequence and its context. Antigen unknown. Before the COVID-19 pandemic, during about 2010-2018, CD4+ T cells were taken from unexposed donors. CD4 enrichment then naive enrichment separated naive from memory CD4+ cells. Per germline, CDR1 LNHDA and CDR2 SQIVND (reference sequence). The germline V and J ends were trimmed by 5 bases and 6 bases, with 16 bases remaining between them. CDR3 length: 14 amino acids. Assay used: immunoSEQ multiplex PCR; TCRdb lists only in-frame clones, some missing. The sample lists about 59,000 clones; about nine tenths were seen once. The data originate from a study of CD4 T cells in relation to SARS-CoV-2 and coronaviruses. Turning to the study itself: The restricting HLA molecule for shared crossreactive spike epitopes was mapped. Overall study findings and caveats: SARS-CoV-2-driven expansion was significantly weaker in crossreactive than monoreactive clones. Pre-pandemic and post-infection samples never came from the same donor.

The receptor was isolated from a human donor in good health. Sequencing was done on a sample of memory CD4+ T cells from PBMCs. The chain uses TRBV19 and TRBJ1-1; the D gene is possibly TRBD1 (5 bases). CDR3 coding DNA: TGTGCCAGTAGTTCCAGGGTCTTATTGGCTGAAGCTTTCTTT. This sequence encodes CASSSRVLLAEAFF.